The T cell receptor beta chain described here comes from a study of OX40 agonist ivuxolimab in advanced cancers. The overall study: Ivuxolimab, which patients received intravenously every 2 weeks, was dosed at 0.01 to 10 mg/kg. Study results and limitations: Some patients without response likewise showed low normalized clonal expansion.

CDR1 and CDR2 from the germline V gene are SNHLY and FYNNEI. This CDR3 has 15 amino acids. V was clipped by 4 bases and J by 5 bases; unmatched bases: 7. With regard to this clone: Antigen unknown.

Profiled with immunoSEQ multiplex PCR; TCRdb holds only in-frame clones, not every one. The sample consists of tens of thousands of clones, about 87% of them appearing once. This sequence was found in an adult with an advanced solid tumor such as melanoma, head and neck, liver or kidney cancer. Sequenced here: CD4+ or CD8+ T cells sorted from blood, sampled in a trial of the OX40 agonist ivuxolimab. The chain is built from TRBV2 and TRBJ2-3, with 9 bases lining up with TRBD2. This CDR3 is CASSGNSGSIDTQYF. The CDR3 nucleotides read TGTGCCAGCAGTGGGAATAGCGGGAGTATAGATACGCAGTATTTT.